This T cell receptor beta chain came from a study of OX40 agonist ivuxolimab in advanced cancers. About the research overall: Partial responses, seen in three patients, involved one hepatocellular carcinoma and two cutaneous melanomas.

Using immunoSEQ multiplex PCR, the repertoire was profiled, and TCRdb retains in-frame clones only, with some absent. The sample holds approximately 66,000 clones, around 89% seen once. General observations from the study: Near-lowest levels of clonal expansion characterized partial responders at 0.1-3.0 mg/kg. At 0.1 to 3.0 mg/kg, clonal expansion of CD4+ and CD8+ blood T cells had occurred by week 6.

A note on this clone: Its specificity is unknown.

The source is an adult with an advanced solid tumor such as melanoma, head and neck, liver or kidney cancer. The source was CD4+ or CD8+ T cells sorted from blood, collected in a trial of the OX40 agonist ivuxolimab.

CDR3 nucleotides: TGTGCCAGCAGTGAGGGCAGCCCCAATCAGCCCCAGCATTTT. It is translated as CASSEGSPNQPQHF. The chain joins TRBV27 to TRBJ1-5; D gene uncertain. Germline values: CDR1 MNHEY, CDR2 SMNVEV (reference sequence). The CDR3 consists of 14 residues. V lost 5 bases to trimming and J lost 3 bases, with 11 bases between them.